This T cell receptor (beta chain) was recovered during a study of cytotoxic CD8 clonotypes in ibrutinib-treated CLL. The data were produced by immunoSEQ multiplex PCR, yet TCRdb's version contains in-frame clones alone and is incomplete. The sample records about 120,000 clones, roughly 60% being singletons. This sample comprised PBMCs, obtained after 24 months of ibrutinib treatment. The clonotype was recovered from a human donor with chronic lymphocytic leukemia.

The CDR3 sequence: CASRRQYMNTEAFF. Here the CDR3 DNA reads TGTGCCAGCAGGCGACAGTACATGAACACTGAAGCTTTCTTT. The gene calls are TRBV7-2 and TRBJ1-1; possibly TRBD1 for D (5 bases). This CDR3 is 14 amino acids long. The V and J ends lost 6 bases and 0 bases respectively, with 11 bases between them. Per the germline V gene, CDR1 is SGHTA and CDR2 is FQGNSA.